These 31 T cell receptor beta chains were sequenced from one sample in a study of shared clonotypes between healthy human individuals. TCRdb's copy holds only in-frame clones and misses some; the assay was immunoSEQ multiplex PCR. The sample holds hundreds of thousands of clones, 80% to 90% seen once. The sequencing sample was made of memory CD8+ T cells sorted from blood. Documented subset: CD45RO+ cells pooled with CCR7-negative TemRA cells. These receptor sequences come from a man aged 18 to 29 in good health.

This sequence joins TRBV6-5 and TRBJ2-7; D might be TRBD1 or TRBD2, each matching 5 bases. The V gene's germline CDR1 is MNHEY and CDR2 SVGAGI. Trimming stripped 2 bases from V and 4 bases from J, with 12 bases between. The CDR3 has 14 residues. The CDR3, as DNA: TGTGCCAGCAGTTACCAGGGAGTGGGATACGAGCAGTACTTC. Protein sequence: CASSYQGVGYEQYF.

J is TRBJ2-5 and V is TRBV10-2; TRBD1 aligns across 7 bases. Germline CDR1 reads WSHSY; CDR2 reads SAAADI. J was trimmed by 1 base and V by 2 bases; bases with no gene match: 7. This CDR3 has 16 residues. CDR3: CASSEQGVDLQETQYF. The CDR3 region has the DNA TGCGCCAGCAGTGAGCAGGGGGTGGATCTCCAAGAGACCCAGTACTTC.

CDR3 coding DNA: TGCGCCAGCAGCGATCGCGTAGCGGGAGAGTTAGATACGCAGTATTTT. It is translated as CASSDRVAGELDTQYF. The gene calls are TRBV10-1 and TRBJ2-3; 9 bases agree with TRBD2. The CDR3 totals 16 residues. V shed 6 bases and J 5 bases; nucleotides not matched to a gene: 12. Germline CDR1 WNHNN, CDR2 SYGVQD (reference sequence).

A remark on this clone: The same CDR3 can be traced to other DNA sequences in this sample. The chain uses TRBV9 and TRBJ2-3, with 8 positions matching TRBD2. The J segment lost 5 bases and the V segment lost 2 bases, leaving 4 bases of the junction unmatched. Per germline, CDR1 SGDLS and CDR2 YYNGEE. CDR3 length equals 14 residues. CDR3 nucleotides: TGTGCCAGCAGCGTTAGCGGGAAGTTAGATACGCAGTATTTT. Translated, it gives CASSVSGKLDTQYF. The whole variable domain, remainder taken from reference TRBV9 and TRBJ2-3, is DSGVTQTPKHLITATGQRVTLRCSPRSGDLSVYWYQQSLDQGLQFLIQYYNGEERAKGNILERFSAQQFPDLHSELNLSSLELGDSALYFCASSVSGKLDTQYFGPGTRLTVL.

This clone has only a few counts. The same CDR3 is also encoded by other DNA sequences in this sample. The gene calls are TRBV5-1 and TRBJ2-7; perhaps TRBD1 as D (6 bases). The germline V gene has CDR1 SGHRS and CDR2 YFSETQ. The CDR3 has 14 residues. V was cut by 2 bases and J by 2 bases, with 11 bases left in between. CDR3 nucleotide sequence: TGCGCCAGCAGCTTTGGGGGCAGCACCTACGAGCAGTACTTC. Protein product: CASSFGGSTYEQYF. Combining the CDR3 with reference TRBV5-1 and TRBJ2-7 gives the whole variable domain KAGVTQTPRYLIKTRGQQVTLSCSPISGHRSVSWYQQTPGQGLQFLFEYFSETQRNKGNFPGRFSGRQFSNSRSEMNVSTLELGDSALYLCASSFGGSTYEQYFGPGTRLTVT.

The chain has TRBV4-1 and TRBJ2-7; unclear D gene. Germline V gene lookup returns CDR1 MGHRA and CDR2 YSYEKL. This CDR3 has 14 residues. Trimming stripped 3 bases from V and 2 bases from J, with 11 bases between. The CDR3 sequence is CASSQFGSTYEQYF. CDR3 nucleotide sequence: TGCGCCAGCAGCCAGTTTGGATCCACCTACGAGCAGTACTTC.

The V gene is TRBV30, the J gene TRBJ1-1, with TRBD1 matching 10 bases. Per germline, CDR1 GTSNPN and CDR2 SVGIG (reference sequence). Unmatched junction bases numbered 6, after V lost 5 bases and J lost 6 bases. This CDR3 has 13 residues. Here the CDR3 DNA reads TGTGCCTGGGGGACAGGGGATTGGCCTGAAGCTTTCTTT. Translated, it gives CAWGTGDWPEAFF.

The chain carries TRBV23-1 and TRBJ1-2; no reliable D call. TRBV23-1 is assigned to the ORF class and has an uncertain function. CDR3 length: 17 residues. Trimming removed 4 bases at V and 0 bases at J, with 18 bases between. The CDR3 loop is CASSPREKVNSNYGYTF. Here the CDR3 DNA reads TGCGCCAGCAGTCCCCGGGAGAAGGTGAACTCTAACTATGGCTACACCTTC.

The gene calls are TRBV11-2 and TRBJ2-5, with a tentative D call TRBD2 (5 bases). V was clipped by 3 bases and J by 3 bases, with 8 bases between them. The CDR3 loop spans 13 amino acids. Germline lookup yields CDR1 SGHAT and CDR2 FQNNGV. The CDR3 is CASSLWGEETQYF. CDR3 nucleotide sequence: TGTGCCAGCAGCTTGTGGGGAGAAGAGACCCAGTACTTC.

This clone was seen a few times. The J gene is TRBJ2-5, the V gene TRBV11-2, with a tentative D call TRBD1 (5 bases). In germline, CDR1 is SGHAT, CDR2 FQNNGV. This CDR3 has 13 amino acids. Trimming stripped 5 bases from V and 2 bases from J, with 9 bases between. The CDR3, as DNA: TGTGCCAGCAGCAGGACAACTCAAGAGACCCAGTACTTC. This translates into CASSRTTQETQYF.

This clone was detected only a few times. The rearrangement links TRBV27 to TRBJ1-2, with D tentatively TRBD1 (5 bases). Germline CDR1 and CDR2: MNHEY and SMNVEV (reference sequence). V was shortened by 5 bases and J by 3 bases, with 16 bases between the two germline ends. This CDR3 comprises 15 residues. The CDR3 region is CASSPMGGLHYGYTF. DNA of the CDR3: TGTGCCAGCAGTCCTATGGGGGGACTTCACTATGGCTACACCTTC.

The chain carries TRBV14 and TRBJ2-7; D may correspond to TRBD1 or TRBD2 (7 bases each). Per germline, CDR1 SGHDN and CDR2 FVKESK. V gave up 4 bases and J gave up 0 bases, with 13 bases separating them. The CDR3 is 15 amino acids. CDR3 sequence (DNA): TGTGCCAGCAGCCCCAGGGGGGGACCCTCCTACGAGCAGTACTTC. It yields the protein CASSPRGGPSYEQYF. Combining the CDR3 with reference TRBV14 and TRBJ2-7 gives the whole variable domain EAGVTQFPSHSVIEKGQTVTLRCDPISGHDNLYWYRRVMGKEIKFLLHFVKESKQDESGMPNNRFLAERTGGTYSTLKVQPAELEDSGVYFCASSPRGGPSYEQYFGPGTRLTVT.

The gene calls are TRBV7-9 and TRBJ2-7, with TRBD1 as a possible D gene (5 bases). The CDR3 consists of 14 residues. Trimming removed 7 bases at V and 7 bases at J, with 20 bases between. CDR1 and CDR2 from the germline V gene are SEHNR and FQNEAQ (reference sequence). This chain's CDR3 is CASTLSDRPWEQYF. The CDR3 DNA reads TGTGCCAGCACCCTTAGTGACAGACCCTGGGAGCAGTACTTC. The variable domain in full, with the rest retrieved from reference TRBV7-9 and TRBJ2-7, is DTGVSQNPRHKITKRGQNVTFRCDPISEHNRLYWYRQTLGQGPEFLTYFQNEAQLEKSRLLSDRFSAERPKGSFSTLEIQRTEQGDSAMYLCASTLSDRPWEQYFGPGTRLTVT.

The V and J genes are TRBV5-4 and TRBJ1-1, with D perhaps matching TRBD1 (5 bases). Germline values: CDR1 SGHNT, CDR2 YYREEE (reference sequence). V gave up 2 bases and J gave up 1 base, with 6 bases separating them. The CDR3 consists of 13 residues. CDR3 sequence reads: CASSFGGNTEAFF. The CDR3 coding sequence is TGTGCCAGCAGCTTTGGGGGGAACACTGAAGCTTTCTTT.

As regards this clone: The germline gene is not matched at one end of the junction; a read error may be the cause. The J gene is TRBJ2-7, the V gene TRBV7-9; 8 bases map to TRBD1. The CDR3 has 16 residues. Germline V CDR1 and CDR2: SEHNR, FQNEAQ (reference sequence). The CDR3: CANSLYQGASPYEQYF. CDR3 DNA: TGTGCCAACAGCTTATATCAGGGGGCGTCGCCCTACGAGCAGTACTTC.

This chain's CDR3 is CASSENLRTGEYGYTF. The CDR3 DNA follows: TGTGCCAGCAGCGAAAACCTCAGGACAGGGGAATATGGCTACACCTTC. The chain joins TRBV9 to TRBJ1-2; 9 bases agree with TRBD1. From germline, CDR1 is SGDLS and CDR2 YYNGEE. The trim removed 3 bases at V and 5 bases at J, leaving 11 bases unmatched. CDR3 size: 16 residues.

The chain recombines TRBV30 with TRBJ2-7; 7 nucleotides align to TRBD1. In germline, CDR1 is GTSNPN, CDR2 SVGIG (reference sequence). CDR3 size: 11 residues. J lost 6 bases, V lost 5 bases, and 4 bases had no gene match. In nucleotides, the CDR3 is TGTGCCTGGGAGACAGGGACCGAGCAGTACTTC. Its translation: CAWETGTEQYF.

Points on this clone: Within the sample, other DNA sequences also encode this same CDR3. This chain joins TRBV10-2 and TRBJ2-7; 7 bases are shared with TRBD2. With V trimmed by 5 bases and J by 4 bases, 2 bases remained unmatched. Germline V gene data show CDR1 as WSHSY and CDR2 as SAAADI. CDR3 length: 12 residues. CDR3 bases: TGCGCCAGCAGTTCTAGCGGTTACGAGCAGTACTTC. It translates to CASSSSGYEQYF.

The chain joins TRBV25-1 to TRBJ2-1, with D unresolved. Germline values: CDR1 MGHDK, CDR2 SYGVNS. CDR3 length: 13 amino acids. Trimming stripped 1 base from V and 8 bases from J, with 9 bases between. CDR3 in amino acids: CASSEWPTDEQFF. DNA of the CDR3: TGTGCCAGCAGTGAATGGCCCACCGATGAGCAGTTCTTC.

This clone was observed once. The CDR3 nucleotides are TGTGCCAGCAGGGAGCTGGGACTAGCGGGAACAGATACGCAGTATTTT. Amino acid sequence: CASRELGLAGTDTQYF. V and J are TRBV7-9 and TRBJ2-3; 13 bases map to TRBD2. V was pared by 6 bases and J by 3 bases, with 6 bases of the junction left unmatched. CDR3 length: 16 amino acids. CDR1 is SEHNR, CDR2 FQNEAQ, per germline (reference sequence).

For the CDR3, the DNA is TGTGCCAGCAGCCAAGGATGGGGGATGACTGAAGCTTTCTTT. Translation: CASSQGWGMTEAFF. The chain links TRBV14 to TRBJ1-1; D possibly corresponds to TRBD1 (5 bases). V was clipped by 1 base and J by 5 bases, with 11 bases between them. Germline V CDR1 and CDR2: SGHDN, FVKESK. There are 14 residues in the CDR3.

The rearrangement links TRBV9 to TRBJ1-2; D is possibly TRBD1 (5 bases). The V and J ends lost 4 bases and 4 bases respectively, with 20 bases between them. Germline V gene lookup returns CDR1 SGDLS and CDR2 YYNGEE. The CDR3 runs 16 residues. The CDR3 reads CASSPWSGLPLYGYTF. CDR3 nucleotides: TGTGCCAGCAGCCCTTGGTCAGGGCTCCCGCTCTATGGCTACACCTTC.

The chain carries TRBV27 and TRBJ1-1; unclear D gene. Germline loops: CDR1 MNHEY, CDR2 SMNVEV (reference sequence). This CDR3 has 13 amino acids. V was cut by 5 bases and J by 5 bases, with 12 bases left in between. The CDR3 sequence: CASSPNLGTEAFF. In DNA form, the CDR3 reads TGTGCCAGCAGTCCTAACTTAGGGACTGAAGCTTTCTTT.

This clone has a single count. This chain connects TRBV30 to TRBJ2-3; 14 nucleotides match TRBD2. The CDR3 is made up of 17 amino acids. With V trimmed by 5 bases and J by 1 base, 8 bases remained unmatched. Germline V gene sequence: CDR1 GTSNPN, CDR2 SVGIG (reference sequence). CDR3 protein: CAWAGTSGSKGTDTQYF. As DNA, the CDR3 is TGTGCCTGGGCCGGGACTAGCGGGAGTAAGGGCACAGATACGCAGTATTTT.

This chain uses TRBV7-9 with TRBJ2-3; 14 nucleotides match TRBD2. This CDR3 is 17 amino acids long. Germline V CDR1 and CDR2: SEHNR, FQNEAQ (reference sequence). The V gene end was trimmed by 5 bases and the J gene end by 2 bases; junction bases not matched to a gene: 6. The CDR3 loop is CASSAGLAGVHTDTQYF. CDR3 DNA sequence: TGTGCCAGCAGCGCGGGACTAGCGGGGGTCCACACAGATACGCAGTATTTT.

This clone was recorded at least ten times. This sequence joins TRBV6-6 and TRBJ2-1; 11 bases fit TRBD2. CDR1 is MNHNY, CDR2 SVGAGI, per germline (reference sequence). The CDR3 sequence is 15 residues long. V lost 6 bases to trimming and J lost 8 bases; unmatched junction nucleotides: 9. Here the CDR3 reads CASSQLAGALDEQFF. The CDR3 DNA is TGTGCCAGCAGCCAACTAGCGGGAGCTCTGGATGAGCAGTTCTTC.

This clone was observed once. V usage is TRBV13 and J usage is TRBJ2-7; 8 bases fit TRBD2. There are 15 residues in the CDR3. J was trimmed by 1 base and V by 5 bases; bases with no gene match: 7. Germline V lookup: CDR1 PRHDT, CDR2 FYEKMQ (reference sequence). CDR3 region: CASSIRTSSSYEQYF. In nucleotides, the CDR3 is TGTGCCAGCAGCATCAGGACTAGCTCATCCTACGAGCAGTACTTC.

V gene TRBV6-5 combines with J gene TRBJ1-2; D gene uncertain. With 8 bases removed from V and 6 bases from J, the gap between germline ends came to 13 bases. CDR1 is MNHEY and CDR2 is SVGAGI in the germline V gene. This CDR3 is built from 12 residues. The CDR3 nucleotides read TGTGCCAGCTACAACAACTTTGATGGCTACACCTTC. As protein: CASYNNFDGYTF.

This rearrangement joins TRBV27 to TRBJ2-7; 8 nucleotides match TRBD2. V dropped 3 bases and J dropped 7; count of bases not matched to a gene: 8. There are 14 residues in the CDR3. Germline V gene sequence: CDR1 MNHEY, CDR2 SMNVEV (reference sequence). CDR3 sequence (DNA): TGTGCCAGCAGTTTTGCGGGGGGATTGGATGAGCAGTACTTC. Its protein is CASSFAGGLDEQYF.

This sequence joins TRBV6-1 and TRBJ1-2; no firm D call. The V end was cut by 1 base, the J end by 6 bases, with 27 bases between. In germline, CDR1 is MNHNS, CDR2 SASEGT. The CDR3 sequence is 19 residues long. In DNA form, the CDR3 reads TGTGCCAGCAGTGAAGGAGTGGTTTGGAACGGACCCCTCCGGGATGGCTACACCTTC. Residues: CASSEGVVWNGPLRDGYTF.

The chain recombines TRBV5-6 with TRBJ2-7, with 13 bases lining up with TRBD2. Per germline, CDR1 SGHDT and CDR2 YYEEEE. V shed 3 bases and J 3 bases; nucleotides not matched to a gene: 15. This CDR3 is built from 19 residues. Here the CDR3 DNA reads TGTGCCAGCAGCTCTACCGGGACTAGCGGGGTTAAATCTAACTACGAGCAGTACTTC. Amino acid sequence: CASSSTGTSGVKSNYEQYF.